The T cell receptor (beta chain) under discussion was sequenced for a study of blood T cell repertoires in COVID-19. Across the study: Material from acute and convalescent COVID-19 was sourced from the United States, Italy and Spain.

The CDR3 is made up of 11 amino acids. Trimming pared 4 bases from V and 7 bases from J, leaving 7 bases between. This clone was observed once. Measured with immunoSEQ multiplex PCR; TCRdb has only the in-frame clones, and not every one. The sample consists of some 300,000 clones, roughly 90% of them appearing once. The sequence derives from a woman in her twenties or thirties who had recovered from COVID-19. The sample was PBMCs or T cells enriched from blood (not recorded which). The chain joins TRBV12-3 or TRBV12-4 to TRBJ1-2; perhaps TRBD1 as D (5 bases). The CDR3 region has the DNA TGTGCCAGCAGTTCCACAGGTGGCTACACCTTC. Protein sequence: CASSSTGGYTF.